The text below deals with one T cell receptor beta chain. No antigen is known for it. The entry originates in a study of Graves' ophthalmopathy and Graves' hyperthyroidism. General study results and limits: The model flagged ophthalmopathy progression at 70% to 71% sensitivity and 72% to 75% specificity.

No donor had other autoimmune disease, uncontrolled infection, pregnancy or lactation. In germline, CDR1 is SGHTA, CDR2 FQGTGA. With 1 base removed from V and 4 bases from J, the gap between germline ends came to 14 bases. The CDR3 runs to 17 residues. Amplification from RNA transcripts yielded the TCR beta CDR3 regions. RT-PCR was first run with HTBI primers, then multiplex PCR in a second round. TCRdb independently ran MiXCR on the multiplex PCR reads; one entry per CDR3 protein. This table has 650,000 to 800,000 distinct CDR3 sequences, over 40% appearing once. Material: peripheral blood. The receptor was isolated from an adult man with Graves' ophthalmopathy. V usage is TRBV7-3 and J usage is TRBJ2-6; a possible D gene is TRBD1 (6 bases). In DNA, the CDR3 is TGTGCCAGCAGCTTAATATCGACTGGGACAGGGGCCAACGTCCTGACTTTC. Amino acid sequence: CASSLISTGTGANVLTF. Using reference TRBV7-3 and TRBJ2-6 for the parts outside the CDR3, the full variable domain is GAGVSQTPSNKVTEKGKYVELRCDPISGHTALYWYRQSLGQGPEFLIYFQGTGAADDSGLPNDRFFAVRPEGSVSTLKIQRTERGDSAVYLCASSLISTGTGANVLTFGAGSRLTVL.